This T cell receptor (beta chain) came from a study of T cells in Graves' hyperthyroidism and ophthalmopathy. Study in general: Peripheral blood was obtained at initial diagnosis, preceding any treatment. Study conclusions and caveats: Expanded thyroid clonotypes (above 0.001) were mostly also found in blood. It was a median around seven months before onset that the model predicted ophthalmopathy.

In this sample, this clonotype turned up many times. The antigen is not known. Trimming left V 6 bases short and J 4 bases short, with 18 bases between. The length of the CDR3 is 15 residues. From germline, CDR1 is SNHLY and CDR2 FYNNEI. Using RNA transcripts as the source, TCR beta CDR3 regions were amplified. TCR CDR3 regions were first amplified by RT-PCR with HTBI primers. TCRdb called the multiplex PCR reads again in MiXCR, with one record for every CDR3 protein. The repertoire holds 700,000 or so distinct CDR3 sequences, about 14% seen once, with roughly an eighth in the top ten. Each ophthalmopathy patient scored at least 3 on the Clinical Activity Score and at least 4 on NOSPECS grade, with duration under 3 months.

V usage is TRBV2 and J usage is TRBJ1-2, with D perhaps TRBD1 (6 bases). The sequenced sample consisted of blood. The TCR sequence derives from a woman aged 45-59 years with Graves' ophthalmopathy. This CDR3 is CASSQSGTSAYGYTF. CDR3 nucleotide sequence: TGTGCCAGCAGCCAATCCGGGACATCGGCCTATGGCTACACCTTC.